These 6 T cell receptor beta chains were sequenced from one sample in a study of memory B cells and T cells in multiple sclerosis. The repertoire was sequenced with immunoSEQ multiplex PCR; TCRdb's copy has only in-frame clones and lacks some. Of roughly 30,000 clones listed, roughly 82% were seen once; the top ten hold under 3.5%. The antigens of these receptors remain unknown. CFSE-dim autoproliferating and CFSE-high non-proliferating T cells from unstimulated culture were sequenced separately. Replicate wells were pooled after more than six days of stimulus-free culture of roughly 5x10^7 CFSE-labeled PBMCs. Material for sequencing was PBMCs from blood kept in culture. All receptors derive from a human donor with multiple sclerosis.

The chain is built from TRBV29-1 and TRBJ2-1, with D possibly TRBD1 on 6 matching bases. The CDR3 is made up of 11 amino acids. Germline V gene sequence: CDR1 SQVTM, CDR2 ANQGSEA. With 3 bases removed from V and 9 bases from J, the gap between germline ends came to 9 bases. For the CDR3, the DNA is TGCAGCGTTGACAGGGGTCCTGAGCAGTTCTTC. Its protein is CSVDRGPEQFF.

The CDR3 loop reads CASGHANTGELFF. CDR3 nucleotides: TGTGCCAGCGGACACGCGAACACCGGGGAGCTGTTTTTT. The chain couples TRBV19 to TRBJ2-2; perhaps TRBD1 as D (5 bases). V gave up 9 bases and J gave up 0 bases, with 8 bases separating them. Germline V gene lookup returns CDR1 LNHDA and CDR2 SQIVND (reference sequence). The CDR3 covers 13 residues.

V usage is TRBV7-9 and J usage is TRBJ1-1; TRBD1 is a possible D gene (6 bases). Per germline, CDR1 SEHNR and CDR2 FQNEAQ (reference sequence). V dropped 1 base and J dropped 7 bases, with 10 bases sitting between them. The CDR3 extends over 13 amino acids. As DNA, the CDR3 is TGTGCCAGCAGCTTAGTGGGGGCGGGTGAAGCTTTCTTT. This sequence encodes CASSLVGAGEAFF. The complete variable domain, with remaining parts taken from reference TRBV7-9 and TRBJ1-1, reads DTGVSQNPRHKITKRGQNVTFRCDPISEHNRLYWYRQTLGQGPEFLTYFQNEAQLEKSRLLSDRFSAERPKGSFSTLEIQRTEQGDSAMYLCASSLVGAGEAFFGQGTRLTVV.

This chain joins TRBV27 and TRBJ2-7, with D possibly TRBD2 on 5 matching bases. The germline V gene encodes CDR1 MNHEY and CDR2 SMNVEV (reference sequence). The V and J ends lost 3 bases and 0 bases respectively, with 15 bases between them. The CDR3 totals 16 residues. CDR3 region: CASSFKAGSGSYEQYF. The CDR3 nucleotides are TGTGCCAGCAGTTTTAAAGCTGGGAGTGGCTCCTACGAGCAGTACTTC.

CDR3 residues: CASSWGQGETEAFF. Here the CDR3 DNA reads TGTGCCAGCAGCTGGGGACAGGGTGAGACTGAAGCTTTCTTT. The V call is TRBV4-2, the J call TRBJ1-1, with 9 positions matching TRBD1. The CDR3 length is 14 residues. After removal of 5 bases from V and 5 bases from J, the junction contained 6 bases not matched to a gene. Germline V gene lookup returns CDR1 LGHNA and CDR2 YNFKEQ.

This chain uses TRBV18 with TRBJ1-5; D unresolved. Germline loops: CDR1 KGHSH, CDR2 LQKENI. This CDR3 region has 13 residues. Trimming left V 4 bases short and J 6 bases short, with 10 bases between. The DNA for the CDR3 is TGTGCCAGCTCACGAACGGACGGTCAGCCCCAGCATTTT. The encoded protein is CASSRTDGQPQHF.